This T cell receptor (beta chain) was identified during a study of Graves' ophthalmopathy and Graves' hyperthyroidism. The table lists this clonotype with a few counts. V dropped 4 bases and J dropped 4 bases, with 8 bases sitting between them. The CDR3 runs 13 residues. CDR1 and CDR2 (germline): WSHSY, SAAADI. The TCR beta CDR3 regions underwent amplification from RNA transcripts. Second-round multiplex PCR followed a first-round RT-PCR using HTBI primers. TCRdb called the multiplex PCR reads again in MiXCR, with one record for every CDR3 protein. The repertoire holds about 700,000 distinct CDR3 sequences, with roughly 41% as singletons.

Sequencing was done on a sample of peripheral blood. The chain employs TRBV10-2 and TRBJ2-1, with D uncertain. This receptor was obtained from an adult man with Graves' ophthalmopathy. CDR3 protein: CASSGKRYNEQFF. The CDR3 coding sequence is TGCGCCAGCAGTGGGAAACGGTACAATGAGCAGTTCTTC.